The rows below give T cell receptor beta chains drawn from one sample of a study of T cells after yellow fever vaccination. TCRdb passed the 5' RACE reads through MiXCR, listing each CDR3 protein once. The sample has some 670,000 distinct CDR3 sequences; roughly an eighth are singletons. Sequencing used PBMCs, obtained on the day of the yellow fever booster vaccination. The receptors originated from a young man who received the YFV17D yellow fever vaccine. Both conserved end residues are part of each CDR3. A D gene is named only where the DNA matches it firmly. Clone size appears in some rows only: once, few, many, or a class for an expanded clone.

clone_size: few
d_call: TRBD2
j_call: TRBJ2-3
v_call: TRBV7-3
cdr3_aa: CASSEAGGFADTQYF
cdr3_nt: TGTGCCAGCAGCGAAGCGGGAGGGTTCGCAGATACGCAGTATTTT

clone_size: -
d_call: TRBD2
j_call: TRBJ2-1
v_call: TRBV19
cdr3_aa: CASSWPGLGSYNEQFF
cdr3_nt: TGTGCCAGTAGCTGGCCTGGACTAGGCTCCTACAATGAGCAGTTCTTC

clone_size: many
d_call: TRBD1
j_call: TRBJ1-6
v_call: TRBV20-1
cdr3_aa: CSAGDRAGTYNSPLHF
cdr3_nt: TGCAGTGCTGGAGACAGGGCGGGCACCTATAATTCACCCCTCCACTTT

clone_size: -
d_call: TRBD1
j_call: TRBJ1-1
v_call: TRBV5-1
cdr3_aa: CASSLAGTGVTEAFF
cdr3_nt: TGCGCCAGCAGCTTGGCAGGGACAGGGGTTACTGAAGCTTTCTTT

clone_size: few
d_call: -
j_call: TRBJ2-1
v_call: TRBV27
cdr3_aa: CASSLKLRIYNEQFF
cdr3_nt: TGTGCCAGCAGTTTAAAACTCCGGATATACAATGAGCAGTTCTTC

clone_size: -
d_call: -
j_call: TRBJ2-3
v_call: TRBV9
cdr3_aa: CASSPSGPGAGRVTDTQYF
cdr3_nt: TGTGCCAGCAGCCCAAGTGGGCCCGGAGCTGGTAGGGTCACAGATACGCAGTATTTT

clone_size: -
d_call: -
j_call: TRBJ2-7
v_call: TRBV5-5
cdr3_aa: CASLVGAWGEQYF
cdr3_nt: TGTGCCAGCCTCGTCGGCGCCTGGGGGGAGCAGTACTTC

clone_size: -
d_call: TRBD1
j_call: TRBJ2-5
v_call: TRBV10-3
cdr3_aa: CAISSAGGQETQYF
cdr3_nt: TGTGCCATCAGTTCCGCAGGGGGTCAAGAGACCCAGTACTTC

clone_size: -
d_call: -
j_call: TRBJ2-1
v_call: TRBV20-1
cdr3_aa: CSARKGTAPYNEQFF
cdr3_nt: TGCAGTGCTAGAAAAGGGACTGCCCCTTACAATGAGCAGTTCTTC

clone_size: -
d_call: -
j_call: TRBJ1-1
v_call: TRBV14
cdr3_aa: CASSQLQGRRSNTEAFF
cdr3_nt: TGTGCCAGCAGCCAACTACAGGGTCGCAGATCGAACACTGAAGCTTTCTTT

clone_size: many
d_call: TRBD2
j_call: TRBJ2-5
v_call: TRBV7-2
cdr3_aa: CASSLRTSGGPVAQYF
cdr3_nt: TGTGCCAGCAGCTTAAGGACTAGCGGGGGTCCGGTGGCCCAGTACTTC

clone_size: -
d_call: -
j_call: TRBJ2-7
v_call: TRBV20-1
cdr3_aa: CSARDVSEQYF
cdr3_nt: TGCAGTGCTAGAGACGTGAGCGAGCAGTACTTC

clone_size: -
d_call: -
j_call: TRBJ2-1
v_call: TRBV21-1
cdr3_aa: CASSARLDPARKNEQFF
cdr3_nt: TGTGCCAGCAGTGCCCGACTGGACCCCGCTCGGAAAAATGAGCAGTTCTTC

clone_size: -
d_call: -
j_call: TRBJ2-3
v_call: TRBV6-5
cdr3_aa: CASSYGALAETGETDTQYF
cdr3_nt: TGTGCCAGCAGTTACGGGGCCCTAGCGGAAACAGGGGAGACAGATACGCAGTATTTT

clone_size: -
d_call: TRBD1
j_call: TRBJ2-7
v_call: TRBV2
cdr3_aa: CASGGQGGYEQYF
cdr3_nt: TGTGCCAGCGGAGGACAGGGGGGTTACGAGCAGTACTTC

clone_size: -
d_call: -
j_call: TRBJ2-5
v_call: TRBV19
cdr3_aa: CASSTLGLQETQYF
cdr3_nt: TGTGCCAGTAGTACGTTGGGACTTCAAGAGACCCAGTACTTC

clone_size: many
d_call: TRBD2
j_call: TRBJ2-7
v_call: TRBV7-2
cdr3_aa: CASSFGLAASYEQYF
cdr3_nt: TGTGCCAGCAGCTTCGGACTAGCGGCATCCTACGAGCAGTACTTC

clone_size: few
d_call: TRBD1
j_call: TRBJ1-5
v_call: TRBV12-3/TRBV12-4
cdr3_aa: CASRETGGNQPQHF
cdr3_nt: TGTGCCAGCAGGGAGACAGGGGGCAATCAGCCCCAGCATTTT

clone_size: -
d_call: -
j_call: TRBJ2-3
v_call: TRBV4-2
cdr3_aa: CASSQDRDGSTDTQYF
cdr3_nt: TGTGCCAGCAGCCAAGATCGGGACGGGAGCACAGATACGCAGTATTTT

clone_size: many
d_call: -
j_call: TRBJ1-1
v_call: TRBV5-1
cdr3_aa: CASSLGLGTEAFF
cdr3_nt: TGTGCCAGCAGCTTAGGCTTGGGCACTGAAGCTTTCTTT

clone_size: few
d_call: -
j_call: TRBJ2-7
v_call: TRBV4-3
cdr3_aa: CASSPDWGRNEQYF
cdr3_nt: TGCGCCAGCAGTCCTGACTGGGGGAGAAACGAGCAGTACTTC

clone_size: few
d_call: TRBD1
j_call: TRBJ2-5
v_call: TRBV29-1
cdr3_aa: CSVGDRTGRQETQYF
cdr3_nt: TGCAGCGTTGGCGATAGGACAGGGCGGCAAGAGACCCAGTACTTC

clone_size: many
d_call: -
j_call: TRBJ1-5
v_call: TRBV5-1
cdr3_aa: CASSLAGSGQPQHF
cdr3_nt: TGCGCCAGCAGCTTAGCAGGGTCAGGACAGCCCCAGCATTTT

clone_size: many
d_call: -
j_call: TRBJ1-1
v_call: TRBV7-9
cdr3_aa: CASSLALMNTEAFF
cdr3_nt: TGTGCCAGCAGCTTGGCCTTAATGAACACTGAAGCTTTCTTT

clone_size: few
d_call: TRBD2
j_call: TRBJ2-5
v_call: TRBV4-2
cdr3_aa: CASSSRGAGGSETQYF
cdr3_nt: TGTGCCAGCAGCTCTCGAGGAGCGGGAGGTTCTGAGACCCAGTACTTC

clone_size: few
d_call: TRBD2
j_call: TRBJ2-7
v_call: TRBV29-1
cdr3_aa: CSVNLLTLAGPEQYF
cdr3_nt: TGCAGCGTAAACCTCCTCACCCTAGCGGGGCCCGAGCAGTACTTC

clone_size: few
d_call: -
j_call: TRBJ2-7
v_call: TRBV6-2/TRBV6-3
cdr3_aa: CASQDLDEQYF
cdr3_nt: TGTGCCAGCCAAGACCTAGACGAGCAGTACTTC

clone_size: -
d_call: TRBD1
j_call: TRBJ2-3
v_call: TRBV20-1
cdr3_aa: CSASKGQDPTDTQYF
cdr3_nt: TGCAGTGCTAGTAAGGGACAGGACCCCACAGATACGCAGTATTTT

clone_size: -
d_call: TRBD1
j_call: TRBJ2-6
v_call: TRBV29-1
cdr3_aa: CSVQGARGANVLTF
cdr3_nt: TGCAGCGTTCAGGGGGCGCGAGGGGCCAACGTCCTGACTTTC

clone_size: -
d_call: TRBD1
j_call: TRBJ1-2
v_call: TRBV27
cdr3_aa: CASRGLGQGHDGYTF
cdr3_nt: TGTGCCAGCAGGGGGTTGGGACAGGGACACGACGGCTACACCTTC

clone_size: -
d_call: -
j_call: TRBJ2-5
v_call: TRBV29-1
cdr3_aa: CSGVSPETQYF
cdr3_nt: TGCAGCGGGGTATCCCCAGAGACCCAGTACTTC

clone_size: few
d_call: -
j_call: TRBJ2-3
v_call: TRBV7-2
cdr3_aa: CASSFQYRDTQYF
cdr3_nt: TGTGCCAGCAGCTTCCAATACCGGGATACGCAGTATTTT

clone_size: few
d_call: TRBD2
j_call: TRBJ2-5
v_call: TRBV15
cdr3_aa: CATSNSIKTSREETQYF
cdr3_nt: TGTGCCACCAGCAACTCCATAAAGACTAGCAGGGAAGAGACCCAGTACTTC

clone_size: -
d_call: TRBD2
j_call: TRBJ2-1
v_call: TRBV19
cdr3_aa: CASSILRLAGGSSYNEQFF
cdr3_nt: TGTGCCAGTAGTATACTTAGACTAGCGGGAGGGAGCTCCTACAATGAGCAGTTCTTC

clone_size: few
d_call: -
j_call: TRBJ2-2
v_call: TRBV6-2/TRBV6-3
cdr3_aa: CASQSTDGTGELFF
cdr3_nt: TGTGCCAGCCAATCGACAGACGGAACCGGGGAGCTGTTTTTT

clone_size: many
d_call: TRBD2
j_call: TRBJ2-7
v_call: TRBV5-5
cdr3_aa: CASSPRGLSDYEQYF
cdr3_nt: TGTGCCAGCAGCCCCCGGGGACTATCCGACTACGAGCAGTACTTC

clone_size: few
d_call: -
j_call: TRBJ2-6
v_call: TRBV5-1
cdr3_aa: CASSLAQAGANVLTF
cdr3_nt: TGCGCCAGCAGCTTGGCCCAGGCTGGGGCCAACGTCCTGACTTTC

clone_size: -
d_call: TRBD2
j_call: TRBJ2-1
v_call: TRBV20-1
cdr3_aa: CSAKRGNNEQFF
cdr3_nt: TGCAGTGCGAAGCGGGGGAACAATGAGCAGTTCTTC

clone_size: few
d_call: -
j_call: TRBJ2-1
v_call: TRBV12-3/TRBV12-4
cdr3_aa: CASSLWGSSIGPNEQFF
cdr3_nt: TGTGCCAGCAGTCTTTGGGGTAGCTCCATTGGGCCCAATGAGCAGTTCTTC

clone_size: -
d_call: TRBD1
j_call: TRBJ1-3
v_call: TRBV5-1
cdr3_aa: CASSPRDRGPFSGNTIYF
cdr3_nt: TGCGCCAGCAGCCCAAGGGACAGGGGGCCTTTCTCTGGAAACACCATATATTTT

clone_size: -
d_call: -
j_call: TRBJ2-3
v_call: TRBV7-9
cdr3_aa: CASSLANNPDTQYF
cdr3_nt: TGTGCCAGCAGCTTAGCGAATAACCCAGATACGCAGTATTTT

clone_size: few
d_call: -
j_call: TRBJ2-1
v_call: TRBV11-1
cdr3_aa: CASSLRRAGLNEQFF
cdr3_nt: TGTGCCAGCAGCTTAAGAAGGGCCGGGCTCAATGAGCAGTTCTTC

clone_size: few
d_call: -
j_call: TRBJ2-3
v_call: TRBV6-2/TRBV6-3
cdr3_aa: CASNTGLPPRTDTQYF
cdr3_nt: TGTGCCAGCAACACGGGCCTCCCGCCCCGCACAGATACGCAGTATTTT

clone_size: few
d_call: TRBD2
j_call: TRBJ2-1
v_call: TRBV29-1
cdr3_aa: CSVDHFGASGRYNEQFF
cdr3_nt: TGCAGCGTTGACCACTTTGGGGCTAGCGGGAGATACAATGAGCAGTTCTTC

clone_size: -
d_call: -
j_call: TRBJ2-7
v_call: TRBV10-2
cdr3_aa: CASIDRFSSYEQYF
cdr3_nt: TGCGCCAGCATTGACAGGTTTTCCTCCTACGAGCAGTACTTC

clone_size: many
d_call: -
j_call: TRBJ1-4
v_call: TRBV7-2
cdr3_aa: CASSSLRDKWVKLFF
cdr3_nt: TGTGCCAGCAGCTCACTCCGGGACAAATGGGTAAAACTGTTTTTT

clone_size: -
d_call: -
j_call: TRBJ2-1
v_call: TRBV20-1
cdr3_aa: CSAYTPSLSPYNEQFF
cdr3_nt: TGCAGTGCCTACACGCCCTCCTTGTCGCCCTACAATGAGCAGTTCTTC

clone_size: -
d_call: -
j_call: TRBJ1-1
v_call: TRBV15
cdr3_aa: CATSRGGAPRTAEAFF
cdr3_nt: TGTGCCACCAGCAGAGGGGGGGCCCCTCGGACAGCCGAAGCTTTCTTT

clone_size: few
d_call: -
j_call: TRBJ1-1
v_call: TRBV7-8
cdr3_aa: CASRREVDVTEAFF
cdr3_nt: TGTGCCAGCAGGAGGGAGGTAGATGTCACTGAAGCTTTCTTT

clone_size: -
d_call: -
j_call: TRBJ2-4
v_call: TRBV30
cdr3_aa: CAWKVSSGAKNIQYF
cdr3_nt: TGTGCCTGGAAAGTGAGTTCAGGAGCCAAAAACATTCAGTACTTC